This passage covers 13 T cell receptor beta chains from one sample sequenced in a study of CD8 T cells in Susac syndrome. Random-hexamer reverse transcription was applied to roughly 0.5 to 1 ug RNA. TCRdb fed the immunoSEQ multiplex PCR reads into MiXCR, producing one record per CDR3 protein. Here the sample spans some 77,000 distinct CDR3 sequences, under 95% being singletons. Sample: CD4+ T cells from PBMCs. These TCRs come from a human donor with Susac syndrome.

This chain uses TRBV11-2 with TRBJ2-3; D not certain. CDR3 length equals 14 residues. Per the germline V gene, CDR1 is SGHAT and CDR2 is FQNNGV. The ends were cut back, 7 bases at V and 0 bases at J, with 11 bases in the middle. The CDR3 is CASTLGSSTDTQYF. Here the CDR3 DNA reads TGTGCCAGCACCTTGGGCTCTAGCACAGATACGCAGTATTTT.

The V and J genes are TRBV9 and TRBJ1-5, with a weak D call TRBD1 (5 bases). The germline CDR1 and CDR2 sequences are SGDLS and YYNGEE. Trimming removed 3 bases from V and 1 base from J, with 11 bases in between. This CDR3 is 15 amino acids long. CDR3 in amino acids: CASSEDSKSNQPQHF. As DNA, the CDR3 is TGTGCCAGCAGCGAAGACAGTAAAAGCAATCAGCCCCAGCATTTT.

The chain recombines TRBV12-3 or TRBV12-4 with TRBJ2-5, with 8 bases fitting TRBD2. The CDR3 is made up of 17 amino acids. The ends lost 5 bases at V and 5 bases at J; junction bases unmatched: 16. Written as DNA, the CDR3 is TGTGCCAGCAGTCGGCGGTTTGTGGCGGGGGGCGGGGAGACCCAGTACTTC. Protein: CASSRRFVAGGGETQYF.

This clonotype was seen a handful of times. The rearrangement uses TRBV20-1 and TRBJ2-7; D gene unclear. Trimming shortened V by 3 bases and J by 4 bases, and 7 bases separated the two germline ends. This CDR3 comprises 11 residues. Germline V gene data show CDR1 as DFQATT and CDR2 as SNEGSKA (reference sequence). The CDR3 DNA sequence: TGCAGTGCTAGCGGCAGGTACGAGCAGTACTTC. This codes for CSASGRYEQYF.

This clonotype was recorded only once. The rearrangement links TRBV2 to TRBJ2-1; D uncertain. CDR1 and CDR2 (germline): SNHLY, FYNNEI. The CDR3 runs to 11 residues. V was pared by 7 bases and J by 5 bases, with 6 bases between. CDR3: CASTFDNEQFF. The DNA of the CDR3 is TGTGCCAGCACCTTCGACAATGAGCAGTTCTTC.

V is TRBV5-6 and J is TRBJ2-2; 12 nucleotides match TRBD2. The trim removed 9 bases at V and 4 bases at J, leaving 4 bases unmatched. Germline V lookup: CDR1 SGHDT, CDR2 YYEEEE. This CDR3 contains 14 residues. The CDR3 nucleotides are TGTGCCACCTCGACTAGCGGGGGCACCGGGGAGCTGTTTTTT. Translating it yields CATSTSGGTGELFF.

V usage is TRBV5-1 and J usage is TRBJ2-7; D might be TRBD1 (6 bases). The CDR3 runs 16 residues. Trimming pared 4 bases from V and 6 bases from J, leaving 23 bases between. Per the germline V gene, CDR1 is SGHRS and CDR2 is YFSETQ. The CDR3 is CASSIQLTGQSSEQYF. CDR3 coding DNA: TGCGCCAGCAGCATTCAGTTGACGGGACAATCGAGCGAGCAGTACTTC.

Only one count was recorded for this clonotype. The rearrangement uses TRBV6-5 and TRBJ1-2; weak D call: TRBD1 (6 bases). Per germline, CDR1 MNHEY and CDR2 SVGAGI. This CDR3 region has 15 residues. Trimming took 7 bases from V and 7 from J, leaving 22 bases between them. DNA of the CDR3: TGTGCCAGCAAGGGAAGGGCAGGGGAAAAGGGTGGCTACACCTTC. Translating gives CASKGRAGEKGGYTF.

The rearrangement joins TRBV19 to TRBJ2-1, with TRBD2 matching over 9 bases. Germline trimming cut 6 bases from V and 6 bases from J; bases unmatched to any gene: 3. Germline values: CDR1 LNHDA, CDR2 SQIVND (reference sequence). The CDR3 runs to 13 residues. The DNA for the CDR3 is TGTGCCAGTAGCGGACTAGCGCCCAATGAGCAGTTCTTC. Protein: CASSGLAPNEQFF.

CDR3 protein: CASSLVGFNEQYF. CDR3 in DNA: TGTGCCAGCAGCTTAGTGGGCTTCAACGAGCAGTACTTC. This chain uses TRBV7-2 with TRBJ2-7; no firm D call. Per germline, CDR1 SGHTA and CDR2 FQGNSA. The CDR3 spans 13 residues. V was cut by 1 base and J by 5 bases, with 9 bases left in between.

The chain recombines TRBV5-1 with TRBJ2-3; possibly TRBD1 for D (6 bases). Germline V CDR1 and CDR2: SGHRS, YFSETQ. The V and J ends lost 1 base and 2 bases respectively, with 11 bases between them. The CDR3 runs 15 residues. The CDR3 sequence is CASSLKGGFTDTQYF. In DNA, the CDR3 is TGCGCCAGCAGCTTGAAAGGGGGTTTCACAGATACGCAGTATTTT. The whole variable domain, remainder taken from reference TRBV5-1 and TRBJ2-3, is KAGVTQTPRYLIKTRGQQVTLSCSPISGHRSVSWYQQTPGQGLQFLFEYFSETQRNKGNFPGRFSGRQFSNSRSEMNVSTLELGDSALYLCASSLKGGFTDTQYFGPGTRLTVL.

The CDR3 region has the DNA TGTGCCAGCAACAGGGGTGCAGGCTCCTACGAGCAGTACTTC. It specifies CASNRGAGSYEQYF. J is TRBJ2-7 and V is TRBV2, with 7 bases aligning to TRBD1. J gave up 0 bases and V 7 bases, and 6 bases lay outside the gene matches. Per the germline V gene, CDR1 is SNHLY and CDR2 is FYNNEI. The CDR3 consists of 14 residues.

CDR3 sequence reads: CASSNSGGKYNEQFF. For the CDR3, the DNA is TGTGCCAGCAGCAATAGCGGGGGGAAATACAATGAGCAGTTCTTC. The V and J genes are TRBV7-2 and TRBJ2-1; the match to TRBD2 covers 10 bases. Germline loops: CDR1 SGHTA, CDR2 FQGNSA. V was clipped by 5 bases and J by 4 bases; unmatched bases: 5. The CDR3 is 15 residues long.